This T cell receptor (beta chain) was profiled in a study of T cells in Graves' hyperthyroidism and ophthalmopathy. Study-level information: Peripheral blood was collected at initial diagnosis, before any treatment.

The CDR3 has 15 residues. Trimming removed 6 bases at V and 2 bases at J, with 15 bases between. The germline V gene encodes CDR1 WSHSY and CDR2 SAAADI. TCR beta CDR3 regions were amplified from RNA. HTBI primers were the set used in a first-round RT-PCR of the TCR CDR3. TCRdb itself ran the multiplex PCR reads through MiXCR, one entry per CDR3 protein. The sample carries a few hundred thousand distinct CDR3 sequences, around 14% recorded once. Whole-study findings and limits: Peripheral blood also featured most of the thyroid clonotypes expanded above 0.001. By a 13 V-J model, ophthalmopathy was set apart from stable hyperthyroidism.

Clinical symptoms, serum thyroxine, TRAb, thyroid ultrasound and orbital computed tomography established diagnosis. Remarks on this clonotype: Its specificity is not known.

Sequencing was carried out using blood. The sequence was collected from a woman aged 30 to 39 with Graves' hyperthyroidism. The gene calls are TRBV10-2 and TRBJ2-3; possible D gene TRBD2, 5 bases. CDR3 loop: CASSPPNGLTDTQYF. In nucleotides, the CDR3 is TGCGCCAGCAGCCCTCCCAATGGACTCACAGATACGCAGTATTTT.